The following is a T cell receptor (beta chain) sequence with its context. Using its own MiXCR run on the RT-PCR reads, TCRdb lists one record per CDR3 protein. The table lists more than 600,000 distinct CDR3 sequences, 14% of them singletons. CDR1 LGHNA and CDR2 YSLEER come from the germline V gene. Deletions cut 1 base from V and 4 bases from J, with 7 bases between. The CDR3 covers 14 residues. This sequence was found in a female donor in good health, serving as a healthy control. The source material was memory CD4+ T cells from blood. This chain links TRBV4-3 with TRBJ1-4; a weak D match, TRBD1 (5 bases). This CDR3 reads CASSQAGVNEKLFF. CDR3 nucleotide sequence: TGCGCCAGCAGCCAAGCGGGGGTTAATGAAAAACTGTTTTTT.